Given below is one T cell receptor (beta chain) in context. The data stem from a study of blood T cell repertoires in COVID-19. Libraries were prepared by immunoSEQ multiplex PCR; TCRdb keeps only in-frame clonotypes and omits some of them. Of 200,000 or so clones in the sample, 80% to 90% were seen once. There are 22 residues in the CDR3. The sequencing input was PBMCs or T cells enriched from blood (not recorded which). This clonotype was sampled from a woman under 30 in a cohort exposed to, infected with or recovered from COVID-19 (not recorded which). This chain joins TRBV7-5 and TRBJ1-5; TRBD1, as called in the table, went unchecked against the DNA. TRBV7-5 is a known pseudogene. CDR3 nucleotides: TGTGTCAGAAGCTACTACTCGAAACAGGGGGCGACCGCCCCTTATAGCAATCAGCCCCAGCATTTT. Translated, it gives CVRSYYSKQGATAPYSNQPQHF.